This T cell receptor beta chain was found in a study of graft-versus-host responses after intestinal transplantation. As concerns this clone: Its antigen remains unknown.

The repertoire was sequenced with immunoSEQ multiplex PCR; TCRdb's copy has only in-frame clones and lacks some. The sample includes 85,000 to 90,000 clones, around 86% seen only once; the top ten take 15% to 20%. Notes on the study in general: With peak circulating GvH clone levels came an association with early post-transplant HvG declines.

The specimen was unstimulated CD8+ T cells sorted from spleen or lymph node cells, collected before intestinal transplant. The receptor was isolated from a human donor who received an intestinal transplant.

CDR3: CASSRREYPYNEQFF. The CDR3, as DNA: TGTGCCAGCAGCCGGAGGGAATACCCCTACAATGAGCAGTTCTTC. The V and J genes are TRBV14 and TRBJ2-1, with D maybe TRBD2 (6 bases). The CDR3 consists of 15 residues. Trimming stripped 4 bases from V and 2 bases from J, with 12 bases between. CDR1 and CDR2 from the germline V gene are SGHDN and FVKESK. The full variable domain, in which reference TRBV14 and TRBJ2-1 provide the parts outside the CDR3, is EAGVTQFPSHSVIEKGQTVTLRCDPISGHDNLYWYRRVMGKEIKFLLHFVKESKQDESGMPNNRFLAERTGGTYSTLKVQPAELEDSGVYFCASSRREYPYNEQFFGPGTRLTVL.